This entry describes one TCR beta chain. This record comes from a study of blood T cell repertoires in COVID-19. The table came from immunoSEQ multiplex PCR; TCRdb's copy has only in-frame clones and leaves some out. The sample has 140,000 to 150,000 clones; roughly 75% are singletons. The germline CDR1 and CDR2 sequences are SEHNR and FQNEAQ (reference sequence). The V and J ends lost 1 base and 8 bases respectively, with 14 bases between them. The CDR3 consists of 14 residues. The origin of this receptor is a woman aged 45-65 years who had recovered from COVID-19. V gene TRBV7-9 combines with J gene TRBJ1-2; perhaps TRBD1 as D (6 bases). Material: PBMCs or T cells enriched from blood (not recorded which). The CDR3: CASSLGKQGEGYTF. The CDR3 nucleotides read TGTGCCAGCAGCTTAGGGAAACAGGGAGAAGGCTACACCTTC.